This TCR beta chain was recorded in a study of T cell responses to AZD1222 COVID-19 vaccine. Overall study results and limits: Spike-wide vaccine-associated CD4 TCRs dominated at 160-218 and 743-854. Among the donors, most were white British and more were female, and clonal diversity was possibly underestimated.

The assay was immunoSEQ multiplex PCR, and TCRdb's table has in-frame clones only and misses some. The data contain over 120,000 clones, 92% of them singletons. As regards this clone: As yet, its antigen is unknown.

The TCR sequence derives from an adult in good health. The sequenced sample was peripheral blood, obtained on day 0 of AZD1222 vaccination.

The CDR3 nucleotides are TGTGCCAGCAGCTTGGACCGGGACAGGGGGTTTTACGAGCAGTACTTC. Its protein is CASSLDRDRGFYEQYF. This sequence joins TRBV5-4 and TRBJ2-7; 11 bases line up with TRBD1. Germline loops: CDR1 SGHNT, CDR2 YYREEE (reference sequence). The length of the CDR3 is 16 residues. Losses at the gene ends were 0 bases for V and 4 bases for J; bases not matched to a gene: 6.